Below, 20 T cell receptor beta chains from the same sample are listed, as sequenced in a study of vaccination and CD4 T cells after COVID-19. Cultured CD4+ T cell DNA underwent sequencing with the Oncomine TCR Beta short-read assay. TCRdb redid the calling of the PCR reads with MiXCR, one entry per CDR3 protein. Among about 7,000 distinct CDR3 sequences listed, approximately 38% were seen once. Treatment of the sample: roughly 10-day PBMC culture with coronavirus spike peptide pools or control peptides (ViraFEST assay). According to the study, CD4+ T cells from the unexposed donor were gathered ahead of the COVID-19 pandemic (2011-2018). Their cognate antigens are unknown. What was sequenced was CD4+ T cells from blood, cultured in vitro. These receptors were obtained from a human donor in good health.

J is TRBJ1-2 and V is TRBV6-2 or TRBV6-3, with TRBD1 matching over 9 bases. The ends lost 8 bases at V and 1 base at J; junction bases unmatched: 8. CDR3 length equals 15 residues. Germline CDR1 and CDR2: MNHEY and SVGEGT. The CDR3 sequence: CASGRRTGDNYGYTF. In DNA form, the CDR3 reads TGTGCCAGCGGGAGACGGACAGGGGATAACTATGGCTACACCTTC.

This clonotype was counted between two and nine times. CDR3 amino acids: CASSRRTSGGAGELFF. DNA for the CDR3: TGTGCCAGCAGTCGTAGGACTAGCGGGGGCGCCGGGGAGCTGTTTTTT. The gene calls are TRBV7-2 and TRBJ2-2, with 13 bases aligning to TRBD2. After removal of 6 bases from V and 6 bases from J, the junction contained 7 bases not matched to a gene. CDR1 is SGHTA and CDR2 is FQGNSA in the germline V gene. The CDR3 runs to 16 residues.

This clonotype was picked up a small number of times. CDR3 loop: CASSYSSGYTF. Written as DNA, the CDR3 is TGTGCCAGCAGTTACTCATCCGGCTACACCTTC. The chain employs TRBV6-2 or TRBV6-3 and TRBJ1-2; D is uncertain. CDR1 and CDR2 from the germline V gene are MNHEY and SVGEGT. CDR3 length equals 11 residues. The V and J ends lost 0 bases and 8 bases respectively, with 4 bases between them.

J is TRBJ2-3 and V is TRBV6-1; 9 bases fit TRBD2. CDR3 length: 12 amino acids. Germline loops: CDR1 MNHNS, CDR2 SASEGT. Unmatched junction bases numbered 2, after V lost 5 bases and J lost 8 bases. CDR3 in DNA: TGTGCCAGCAGTCCGACTAGCGGTACGCAGTATTTT. Translation gives CASSPTSGTQYF.

The genes are TRBV30 and TRBJ1-2; 8 bases match TRBD1. V was pared by 0 bases and J by 3 bases, with 6 bases of the junction left unmatched. Germline CDR1 GTSNPN, CDR2 SVGIG (reference sequence). This CDR3 region has 15 residues. The chain's CDR3 is CAWSVRAGGDYGYTF. DNA for the CDR3: TGTGCCTGGAGTGTACGGGCAGGGGGCGACTATGGCTACACCTTC.

The chain couples TRBV28 to TRBJ1-1; D is uncertain. The CDR3 spans 13 residues. The germline V gene has CDR1 MDHEN and CDR2 SYDVKM. V was cut by 5 bases and J by 11 bases, with 18 bases left in between. CDR3 loop: CASSLPGRVDAFF. CDR3 sequence (DNA): TGTGCCAGCAGTCTTCCAGGAAGGGTTGACGCTTTCTTT.

V and J are TRBV20-1 and TRBJ2-3, with a weak D call TRBD2 (5 bases). The CDR3 loop spans 14 amino acids. Per the germline V gene, CDR1 is DFQATT and CDR2 is SNEGSKA (reference sequence). Deletions cut 3 bases from V and 5 bases from J, with 15 bases between. CDR3 residues: CSASAGKSGDTQYF. In nucleotides, the CDR3 is TGCAGTGCTAGTGCCGGGAAGAGCGGAGATACGCAGTATTTT.

The chain carries TRBV7-6 and TRBJ2-7, with 7 bases fitting TRBD2. Losses at the gene ends were 1 base for V and 3 bases for J; bases not matched to a gene: 3. Germline-derived CDR1 and CDR2 are SGHVS and FNYEAQ. The CDR3 spans 14 residues. The DNA of the CDR3 is TGTGCCAGCAGCTTAGGGGGGACTATCTACGAGCAGTACTTC. It encodes CASSLGGTIYEQYF.

This clonotype has just a few counts. One end of the junction varies from germline; a read error may be responsible. CDR3 bases: TGTGCCAGTAGTATTAAGGTCGGATTC. This gives the protein CASSIKVGF. The J gene is TRBJ2-7, the V gene TRBV19; no definite D call. The CDR3 sequence is 9 residues long. CDR1 is LNHDA and CDR2 is SQIVND in the germline V gene (reference sequence).

J is TRBJ1-5 and V is TRBV2, with D possibly TRBD1 on 6 matching bases. Germline V gene data show CDR1 as SNHLY and CDR2 as FYNNEI. Trimming took off 8 bases at V and 6 bases at J, with 14 bases between the two ends. CDR3 length equals 13 residues. The CDR3 sequence is CASLGGVGQPQHF. CDR3 bases: TGTGCCAGCTTAGGGGGGGTAGGTCAGCCCCAGCATTTT. Full variable domain (remainder filled in from reference TRBV2 and TRBJ1-5): EPEVTQTPSHQVTQMGQEVILRCVPISNHLYFYWYRQILGQKVEFLVSFYNNEISEKSEIFDDQFSVERPDGSNFTLKIRSTKLEDSAMYFCASLGGVGQPQHFGDGTRLSIL.

In its sample, this clonotype was seen a few times. V is TRBV20-1 and J is TRBJ2-7; a possible D gene is TRBD2 (7 bases). Germline loops: CDR1 DFQATT, CDR2 SNEGSKA (reference sequence). This CDR3 contains 16 residues. The V and J ends lost 3 bases and 2 bases respectively, with 20 bases between them. Written as DNA, the CDR3 is TGCAGTGCTAGGGCCTGGGGGGCGGGAGCACCCTACGAGCAGTACTTC. This sequence encodes CSARAWGAGAPYEQYF.

The J gene is TRBJ2-1, the V gene TRBV27; D remains ambiguous. There are 13 residues in the CDR3. V lost 8 bases to trimming and J lost 0 bases, with 8 bases between them. Germline lookup yields CDR1 MNHEY and CDR2 SMNVEV (reference sequence). CDR3 DNA sequence: TGTGCCAGCTTGCCTTACTCCTACAATGAGCAGTTCTTC. Its protein product is CASLPYSYNEQFF.

By share of the sample, this clonotype is large. The chain joins TRBV20-1 to TRBJ2-3, with TRBD2 as a possible D gene (5 bases). Trimming took off 6 bases at V and 4 bases at J, with 20 bases between the two ends. Germline V gives CDR1 DFQATT, CDR2 SNEGSKA (reference sequence). The CDR3 length is 15 residues. The CDR3 DNA is TGCAGTGCCGTAGGGCAGCGGTATCGCCCAGATACGCAGTATTTT. Its translation: CSAVGQRYRPDTQYF.

The rearrangement links TRBV7-6 to TRBJ2-5; 12 nucleotides agree with TRBD1. This CDR3 has 16 amino acids. J gave up 4 bases and V 3 bases, and 6 bases lay outside the gene matches. Germline CDR1 SGHVS, CDR2 FNYEAQ. CDR3 sequence reads: CASSLGGTGGVETQYF. The CDR3 nucleotides read TGTGCCAGCAGCTTGGGGGGGACAGGGGGCGTAGAGACCCAGTACTTC.

The sample holds a few counts of this clonotype. The rearrangement links TRBV20-1 to TRBJ2-7, with D unclear. This CDR3 contains 12 residues. The V end was cut by 1 base, the J end by 2 bases, with 6 bases between. The germline V gene has CDR1 DFQATT and CDR2 SNEGSKA (reference sequence). The CDR3 spells CSARAGTYEQYF. In DNA form, the CDR3 reads TGCAGTGCTAGAGCCGGTACCTACGAGCAGTACTTC.

The V call is TRBV10-3, the J call TRBJ1-2; 11 bases are a match to TRBD1. Germline V CDR1 and CDR2: ENHRY, SYGVKD. The trim removed 3 bases at V and 4 bases at J, leaving 7 bases unmatched. The CDR3 spans 16 residues. The DNA for the CDR3 is TGTGCCATCAGTGATCAGAGGACAGGGGGCGGCTATGGCTACACCTTC. Translated: CAISDQRTGGGYGYTF.

The chain carries TRBV20-1 and TRBJ1-2; TRBD1 matches 10 bases. This CDR3 comprises 16 residues. CDR1 and CDR2 from the germline V gene are DFQATT and SNEGSKA (reference sequence). V shed 2 bases and J 5 bases; nucleotides not matched to a gene: 11. The CDR3 sequence: CSARPPPGTGDYGYTF. CDR3 nucleotides: TGCAGTGCTAGACCACCACCCGGGACAGGGGATTATGGCTACACCTTC.

By proportion, this clonotype is large (0.1 to 1%). This chain joins TRBV6-4 and TRBJ2-3; tentative D call: TRBD2 (6 bases). CDR1 and CDR2 (germline): MRHNA, SNTAGT. V dropped 1 base and J dropped 1 base, with 9 bases sitting between them. The CDR3 has 15 amino acids. The CDR3 spells CASSDFGGGTDTQYF. For the CDR3, the DNA is TGTGCCAGCAGTGACTTTGGCGGGGGCACAGATACGCAGTATTTT.

Only one count was recorded for this clonotype. The chain combines TRBV19 with TRBJ2-1; D is uncertain. Per the germline V gene, CDR1 is LNHDA and CDR2 is SQIVND (reference sequence). This CDR3 spans 12 amino acids. The CDR3 loop reads CATAVDYNEQFF. CDR3 DNA: TGTGCAACGGCGGTGGATTACAATGAGCAGTTCTTC. Filled out from reference TRBV19 and TRBJ2-1, the complete variable domain reads DGGITQSPKYLFRKEGQNVTLSCEQNLNHDAMYWYRQDPGQGLRLIYYSQIVNDFQKGDIAEGYSVSREKKESFPLTVTSAQKNPTAFYLCATAVDYNEQFFGPGTRLTVL.

The genes are TRBV2 and TRBJ2-2; no reliable D call. V gave up 2 bases and J gave up 0 bases, with 7 bases separating them. This CDR3 has 15 residues. Germline CDR1 is SNHLY and CDR2 is FYNNEI. The CDR3 loop is CASSEQNANTGELFF. In DNA, the CDR3 is TGTGCCAGCAGTGAACAGAACGCGAACACCGGGGAGCTGTTTTTT.